This entry lists 2 T cell receptor beta chains sequenced from one sample in a study of blood T cell repertoires in COVID-19. Sequencing used immunoSEQ multiplex PCR; TCRdb keeps in-frame clones, though not all of them. In the table there are fewer than 350,000 clones, 85% to 90% of which are singletons. Sequenced sample: PBMCs or T cells enriched from blood (not recorded which). These receptors came from a woman aged 25 to 39 with acute COVID-19.

This clone was picked up one time. The rearrangement links TRBV9 to TRBJ2-7; 7 nucleotides align to TRBD2. The germline V gene has CDR1 SGDLS and CDR2 YYNGEE. After removal of 4 bases from V and 4 bases from J, the junction contained 11 bases not matched to a gene. There are 15 residues in the CDR3. CDR3: CASSPFTGGRYEQYF. CDR3 in DNA: TGTGCCAGCAGCCCGTTCACGGGGGGAAGATACGAGCAGTACTTC.

V usage is TRBV7-2 and J usage is TRBJ2-7; maybe TRBD2 (5 bases). The V end was cut by 5 bases, the J end by 2 bases, with 16 bases between. This CDR3 is built from 15 residues. Germline V lookup: CDR1 SGHTA, CDR2 FQGNSA. The CDR3 region has the DNA TGTGCCAGCAGCCCGGGAAGAGCGAAAGCCTACGAGCAGTACTTC. Translation: CASSPGRAKAYEQYF.